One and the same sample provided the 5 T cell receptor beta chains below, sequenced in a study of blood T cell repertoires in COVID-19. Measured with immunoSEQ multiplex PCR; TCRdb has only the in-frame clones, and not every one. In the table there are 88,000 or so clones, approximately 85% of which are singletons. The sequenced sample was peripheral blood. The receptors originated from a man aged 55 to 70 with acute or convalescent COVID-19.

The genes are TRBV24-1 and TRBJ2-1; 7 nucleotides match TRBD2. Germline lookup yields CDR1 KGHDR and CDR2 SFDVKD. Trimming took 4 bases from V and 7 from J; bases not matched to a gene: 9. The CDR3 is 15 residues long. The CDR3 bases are TGTGCCACCAGTGACCCCGGGGGGAGTGGGAATGAGCAGTTCTTC. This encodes CATSDPGGSGNEQFF.

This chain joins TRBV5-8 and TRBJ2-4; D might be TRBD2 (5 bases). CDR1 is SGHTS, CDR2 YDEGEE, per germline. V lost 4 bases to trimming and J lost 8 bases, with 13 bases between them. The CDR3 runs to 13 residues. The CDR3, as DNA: TGTGCCAGCAGCGACGCGGGCGTGGACATTCAGTACTTC. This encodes CASSDAGVDIQYF.

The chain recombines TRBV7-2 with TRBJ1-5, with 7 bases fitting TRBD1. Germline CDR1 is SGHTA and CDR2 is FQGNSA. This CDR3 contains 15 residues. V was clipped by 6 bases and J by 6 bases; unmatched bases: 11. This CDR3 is CASRRTGTGVQPQHF. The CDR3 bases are TGTGCCAGCAGGCGGACAGGTACGGGCGTTCAGCCCCAGCATTTT. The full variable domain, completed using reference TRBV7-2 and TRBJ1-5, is GAGVSQSPSNKVTEKGKDVELRCDPISGHTALYWYRQSLGQGLEFLIYFQGNSAPDKSGLPSDRFSAERTGGSVSTLTIQRTQQEDSAVYLCASRRTGTGVQPQHFGDGTRLSIL.

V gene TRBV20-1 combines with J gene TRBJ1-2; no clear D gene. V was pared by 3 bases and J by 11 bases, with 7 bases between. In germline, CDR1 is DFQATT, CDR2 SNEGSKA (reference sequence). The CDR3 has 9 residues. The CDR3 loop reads CSARGTYTF. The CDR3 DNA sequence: TGCAGTGCTAGGGGCACTTACACCTTC.

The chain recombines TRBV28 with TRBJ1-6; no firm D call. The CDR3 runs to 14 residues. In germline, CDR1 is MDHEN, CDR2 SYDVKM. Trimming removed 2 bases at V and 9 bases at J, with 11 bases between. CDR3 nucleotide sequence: TGTGCCAGCAGTTTAAGAGGGTGGGGTTCACCCCTCCACTTT. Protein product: CASSLRGWGSPLHF.